Listed below are T cell receptor beta chains from one sample, sequenced in a study of long-term antiretroviral therapy in people with HIV. This table comes from immunoSEQ multiplex PCR, and its TCRdb copy is limited to in-frame clones, with some not included. This sample has 15,000 to 20,000 clones, with approximately 85% found just once. The sample was unsorted PBMCs, taken at the start of antiretroviral therapy. All receptors derive from a man aged 25 to 40 with HIV. Each CDR3 is given with its conserved first and last residue. The order of the fields is V gene, clone size, D gene, J gene, CDR3 protein, CDR3 DNA. The D gene is left open where the match is weak. Clone size is not always given. Where it is, it says once, few, many or a class for expanded clones.

TRBV2	-	-	TRBJ1-1	CASSEGNRVVGFF	TGTGCCAGCAGTGAAGGCAACAGGGTTGTCGGTTTCTTT
TRBV5-6	few	-	TRBJ2-7	CASSLMGGYEQYF	TGTGCCAGCAGCTTGATGGGCGGATACGAGCAGTACTTC
TRBV11-2	-	-	TRBJ2-6	CASRYSFRTGANVLTF	TGTGCCAGCAGATACAGTTTTCGAACTGGGGCCAACGTCCTGACTTTC
TRBV9	-	-	TRBJ1-2	CASSVQDRNYGYTF	TGTGCCAGCAGCGTCCAGGACAGAAACTATGGCTACACCTTC
TRBV19	-	TRBD1	TRBJ1-2	CASSPWTGADGYTF	TGTGCCAGTAGTCCCTGGACAGGGGCGGATGGCTACACCTTC
TRBV7-2	-	-	TRBJ1-2	CASSLAWGQYGYTF	TGTGCCAGCAGCTTAGCCTGGGGGCAGTATGGCTACACCTTC
TRBV7-9	-	-	TRBJ2-4	CASSSTDRNLAKNIQYF	TGTGCCAGCAGCTCAACGGACAGAAACCTAGCCAAAAACATTCAGTACTTC
TRBV19	-	-	TRBJ1-5	CATDGFGGNQPQHF	TGTGCCACAGACGGGTTTGGTGGCAATCAGCCCCAGCATTTT
TRBV9	-	TRBD2	TRBJ2-3	CASSVREGTFTDTQYF	TGTGCCAGCAGCGTTCGGGAGGGGACGTTCACAGATACGCAGTATTTT
TRBV27	-	TRBD2	TRBJ2-5	CASSFSTGGTQYF	TGTGCCAGCAGTTTCTCGACGGGGGGGACCCAGTACTTC